Each of the 3 T cell receptor beta chains below was sequenced from the same sample in a study of blood T cells in healthy people across ages. PCR was performed a second time for about 6 to 12 cycles using a sample-barcoded 5' primer and a J-beta primer mix. TCRdb reanalysed the 5' RACE reads using MiXCR and keeps one entry per CDR3 protein. The sample gives approximately 2,000,000 distinct CDR3 sequences, more than 35% of which show up once; roughly 24% is in the top ten. Sequencing was performed on blood. Receptors were obtained from a human donor in good health.

The V and J genes are TRBV9 and TRBJ1-2, with D possibly being TRBD1 (5 bases). Germline CDR1 reads SGDLS; CDR2 reads YYNGEE. The CDR3 has 13 residues. V was clipped by 3 bases and J by 7 bases, with 13 bases between them. The CDR3 here is CASSAGGGGGYTF. In DNA form, the CDR3 reads TGTGCCAGCAGCGCGGGGGGAGGAGGTGGCTACACCTTC. The variable domain in full, with the rest retrieved from reference TRBV9 and TRBJ1-2, is DSGVTQTPKHLITATGQRVTLRCSPRSGDLSVYWYQQSLDQGLQFLIQYYNGEERAKGNILERFSAQQFPDLHSELNLSSLELGDSALYFCASSAGGGGGYTFGSGTRLTVV.

This chain connects TRBV9 to TRBJ2-1; a possible D gene is TRBD2 (6 bases). The CDR3 is 16 residues long. V lost 6 bases and J 2 bases, leaving 18 bases between the germline ends. The V gene's germline CDR1 is SGDLS and CDR2 YYNGEE. CDR3 nucleotides: TGTGCCAGCAAAGAATCTCCTAGCGAAGCCTACAATGAGCAGTTCTTC. Encoded protein: CASKESPSEAYNEQFF.

In this sample, this clonotype turned up a few times. The gene calls are TRBV20-1 and TRBJ2-7, with a weak D call TRBD1 (6 bases). V was clipped by 0 bases and J by 1 base, with 10 bases between them. The CDR3 totals 14 residues. Germline CDR1 and CDR2: DFQATT and SNEGSKA (reference sequence). The CDR3 protein is CSARDTQGSYEQYF. CDR3 nucleotide sequence: TGCAGTGCTAGAGATACGCAGGGGTCCTACGAGCAGTACTTC.